These 9 T cell receptor beta chains share one sample of origin, sequenced in a study of cytomegalovirus exposure and HLA in healthy donors. Use of 60 Vbeta and 13 Jbeta primers characterized the PCR. Measured with immunoSEQ multiplex PCR; TCRdb has only the in-frame clones, and not every one. The table shows about 150,000 clones, with around four fifths occurring only once. What was sequenced was PBMCs. Every receptor here comes from a man between 18 and 35 years old in good health and CMV-seronegative.

The J gene is TRBJ2-3, the V gene TRBV6-6, with TRBD1 matching over 8 bases. The CDR3 sequence is 13 residues long. The junction had 5 bases not matched to a gene; V was cut back by 6 bases and J by 6 bases. In germline, CDR1 is MNHNY, CDR2 SVGAGI (reference sequence). CDR3 sequence (DNA): TGTGCCAGCAGCAGACAGGGGACGGATACGCAGTATTTT. Its translation is CASSRQGTDTQYF.

This chain connects TRBV13 to TRBJ1-3; possible D gene TRBD1, 6 bases. The length of the CDR3 is 18 residues. V gave up 6 bases and J gave up 0 bases, with 21 bases separating them. Per the germline V gene, CDR1 is PRHDT and CDR2 is FYEKMQ (reference sequence). This CDR3 is CASRTRDTVKSSGNTIYF. As DNA, the CDR3 is TGTGCCAGCAGAACCCGGGACACAGTGAAGAGCTCTGGAAACACCATATATTTT.

The chain employs TRBV10-3 and TRBJ1-2; 10 bases match TRBD1. V lost 5 bases to trimming and J lost 7 bases; unmatched junction nucleotides: 7. This CDR3 is built from 14 residues. Per germline, CDR1 ENHRY and CDR2 SYGVKD. CDR3 sequence: CAISLDRGIGGYTF. For the CDR3, the DNA is TGTGCCATCAGTCTGGACAGGGGGATTGGTGGCTACACCTTC.

The CDR3 spells CASSVSGGGNTEAFF. The DNA for the CDR3 is TGTGCCAGCAGCGTATCGGGGGGGGGAAACACTGAAGCTTTCTTT. The chain has TRBV9 and TRBJ1-1, with D possibly TRBD1 on 5 matching bases. V lost 1 base to trimming and J lost 2 bases, with 12 bases between them. There are 15 residues in the CDR3. Germline V gene sequence: CDR1 SGDLS, CDR2 YYNGEE.

J is TRBJ1-5 and V is TRBV7-2; 8 bases are shared with TRBD1. This CDR3 spans 17 amino acids. In germline, CDR1 is SGHTA, CDR2 FQGNSA. V trimming: 4 bases; J trimming: 0 bases; junction bases outside the gene matches: 8. The DNA for the CDR3 is TGTGCCAGCAGCTCCCACAGGGGGAGTTATAGCAATCAGCCCCAGCATTTT. It codes for CASSSHRGSYSNQPQHF.

This sequence joins TRBV13 and TRBJ2-1, with 10 bases fitting TRBD2. Per the germline V gene, CDR1 is PRHDT and CDR2 is FYEKMQ (reference sequence). The J segment lost 8 bases and the V segment lost 1 base, leaving 17 bases of the junction unmatched. CDR3 size: 19 residues. The CDR3: CASSLDPSGRPLGRDEQFF. CDR3 coding DNA: TGTGCCAGCAGCTTAGATCCTAGCGGGAGACCCCTCGGGAGGGATGAGCAGTTCTTC.

This clone appeared a few times. The chain recombines TRBV19 with TRBJ2-7, with D perhaps matching TRBD1 (6 bases). The CDR3 has 14 amino acids. CDR1 and CDR2 from the germline V gene are LNHDA and SQIVND (reference sequence). V dropped 3 bases and J dropped 3 bases, with 12 bases sitting between them. In nucleotides, the CDR3 is TGTGCCAGTAGTATGGGGGCAGGGATCTACGAGCAGTACTTC. It yields the protein CASSMGAGIYEQYF.

CDR3 bases: TGCGCCAGCAGCGGGACAGTTTCGAACACCGGGGAGCTGTTTTTT. Translating it yields CASSGTVSNTGELFF. The chain combines TRBV5-1 with TRBJ2-2, with TRBD1 identical over 7 bases. With 4 bases clipped from V and 0 bases from J, the junction kept 3 bases outside the gene matches. This CDR3 spans 15 amino acids. The germline V gene encodes CDR1 SGHRS and CDR2 YFSETQ.

The V gene is TRBV7-2, the J gene TRBJ1-2; no firm D call. Trimming removed 0 bases at V and 4 bases at J, with 12 bases between. Germline values: CDR1 SGHTA, CDR2 FQGNSA. The CDR3 has 15 residues. The CDR3 nucleotides are TGTGCCAGCAGCTTAGCTGTGGGCTGGGCCTATGGCTACACCTTC. Its translation: CASSLAVGWAYGYTF.